The 31 T cell receptor beta chains below all came from one sample that was sequenced in a study of T-cell memory formation after mild COVID-19. TCRdb reprocessed the 5' RACE reads with MiXCR, giving one entry per CDR3 protein. The top ten hold 21% of the sample, which has under 450,000 distinct CDR3 sequences, roughly 20% seen once. Sample: PBMCs or a T cell subset sorted from them (not recorded which). The receptors here all came from a man between 18 and 29 years old who had mild COVID-19 (a few samples of this study predate the infection). Cell type and time point are not known.

To note about this clonotype: A much larger clone sits a single nucleotide away, making a read error possible. The chain combines TRBV12-3 or TRBV12-4 with TRBJ1-6; D unclear. V gave up 6 bases and J gave up 2 bases, with 14 bases separating them. CDR3 length: 16 amino acids. The CDR3 here is CASSPSGDTYNSPLHF. CDR3 nucleotide sequence: TGTGCCAGCAGCCCGAGTGGGGATACCTATAATTCACCCCTCCACTTT.

The genes are TRBV20-1 and TRBJ1-1, with D unclear. The CDR3 length is 14 residues. The V gene's germline CDR1 is DFQATT and CDR2 SNEGSKA (reference sequence). The ends were cut back, 5 bases at V and 0 bases at J, with 13 bases in the middle. CDR3 coding DNA: TGCAGTGCTGGCAGACACCTCATGAACACTGAAGCTTTCTTT. Amino acid sequence: CSAGRHLMNTEAFF.

This clonotype has only a few counts. CDR3 sequence reads: CASSIDRSNTEAFF. The DNA of the CDR3 is TGTGCCAGCAGCATAGACAGGTCGAACACTGAAGCTTTCTTT. This chain links TRBV7-6 with TRBJ1-1, with D tentatively TRBD1 (6 bases). Trimming stripped 5 bases from V and 1 base from J, with 11 bases between. The length of the CDR3 is 14 residues. Per the germline V gene, CDR1 is SGHVS and CDR2 is FNYEAQ.

This clonotype was found many times. The chain is built from TRBV5-1 and TRBJ2-5; D is unclear. The ends were cut back, 0 bases at V and 5 bases at J, with 8 bases in the middle. The CDR3 totals 13 residues. Germline V gene sequence: CDR1 SGHRS, CDR2 YFSETQ. CDR3 region: CASSLATRETQYF. The DNA of the CDR3 is TGCGCCAGCAGCTTGGCCACGCGCGAGACCCAGTACTTC.

This clonotype has ten or more counts. The chain couples TRBV9 to TRBJ1-6; D not resolved. V was clipped by 5 bases and J by 7 bases, with 7 bases between them. Germline CDR1 reads SGDLS; CDR2 reads YYNGEE. The CDR3 consists of 12 residues. The CDR3: CASRTGNSPLHF. As DNA, the CDR3 is TGTGCCAGCAGAACCGGAAATTCACCCCTCCACTTT.

This clonotype was seen many times. The rearrangement links TRBV7-2 to TRBJ2-5; 11 bases match TRBD2. Germline CDR1 SGHTA, CDR2 FQGNSA. The CDR3 spans 15 residues. The V segment lost 6 bases and the J segment 3 bases; nucleotides outside the gene matches: 6. The CDR3 sequence is CASRSKLAGEETQYF. DNA of the CDR3: TGTGCCAGCAGGTCGAAACTAGCGGGGGAAGAGACCCAGTACTTC.

The chain combines TRBV5-1 with TRBJ2-2, with D maybe TRBD1 (6 bases). The length of the CDR3 is 15 residues. With 6 bases removed from V and 0 bases from J, the gap between germline ends came to 12 bases. Germline V gene data show CDR1 as SGHRS and CDR2 as YFSETQ. CDR3 sequence reads: CASTSWGPNTGELFF. As DNA, the CDR3 is TGCGCCAGCACTTCATGGGGGCCGAACACCGGGGAGCTGTTTTTT.

This clonotype showed up many times. The chain has TRBV12-3 or TRBV12-4 and TRBJ1-5, with TRBD1 as a possible D gene (6 bases). V was cut by 4 bases and J by 6 bases, with 25 bases left in between. The CDR3 has 18 residues. The CDR3 sequence is CASSSIEVSGDYIQPQHF. As DNA, the CDR3 is TGTGCCAGCAGTTCTATAGAGGTATCAGGGGATTATATTCAGCCCCAGCATTTT.

This clonotype was recorded a few times. The chain links TRBV7-9 to TRBJ2-3, with D unclear. Trimming left V 7 bases short and J 4 bases short, with 9 bases between. Germline CDR1 and CDR2: SEHNR and FQNEAQ (reference sequence). CDR3 length: 12 residues. For the CDR3, the DNA is TGTGCCAGCACCCCCGGCCCAGATACGCAGTATTTT. Translated, it gives CASTPGPDTQYF.

The CDR3 is CASSLNPARIYEQYF. The CDR3 region has the DNA TGTGCCAGCAGCTTAAATCCGGCGCGAATCTACGAGCAGTACTTC. V and J are TRBV7-3 and TRBJ2-7; D is unresolved. Trimming stripped 1 base from V and 3 bases from J, with 13 bases between. The germline gives CDR1 SGHTA, CDR2 FQGTGA. The CDR3 length is 15 residues. Combining the CDR3 with reference TRBV7-3 and TRBJ2-7 gives the whole variable domain GAGVSQTPSNKVTEKGKYVELRCDPISGHTALYWYRQSLGQGPEFLIYFQGTGAADDSGLPNDRFFAVRPEGSVSTLKIQRTERGDSAVYLCASSLNPARIYEQYFGPGTRLTVT.

This clonotype was detected only a few times. This chain connects TRBV2 to TRBJ2-7; perhaps TRBD1 as D (5 bases). This CDR3 has 15 residues. V lost 2 bases, J lost 3 bases, and 14 bases lay in between. The germline V gene encodes CDR1 SNHLY and CDR2 FYNNEI. The CDR3 region is CASSEKGLTDYEQYF. DNA of the CDR3: TGTGCCAGCAGTGAAAAGGGGTTAACCGACTACGAGCAGTACTTC.

This clonotype was picked up a small number of times. The chain's CDR3 is CASSPTGWTEAFF. CDR3 bases: TGTGCCAGCAGCCCGACAGGGTGGACTGAAGCTTTCTTT. The gene calls are TRBV7-6 and TRBJ1-1; TRBD1 aligns across 7 bases. Germline lookup yields CDR1 SGHVS and CDR2 FNYEAQ. CDR3 length: 13 amino acids. The J segment lost 5 bases and the V segment lost 5 bases, leaving 5 bases of the junction unmatched.

The rearrangement joins TRBV5-1 to TRBJ2-3, with D tentatively TRBD2 (5 bases). The CDR3 is 14 residues long. Germline assignment: CDR1 SGHRS and CDR2 YFSETQ. V was clipped by 1 base and J by 2 bases, with 8 bases between them. The CDR3 loop reads CASSLTRDTDTQYF. The CDR3 DNA follows: TGCGCCAGCAGCTTGACTAGGGACACAGATACGCAGTATTTT.

This chain links TRBV18 with TRBJ2-1; a weak D match, TRBD2 (5 bases). V was cut by 3 bases and J by 4 bases, with 16 bases left in between. Per germline, CDR1 KGHSH and CDR2 LQKENI. The CDR3 is made up of 16 amino acids. The CDR3 region is CASSPTGPGGYNEQFF. CDR3 DNA: TGTGCCAGCTCACCGACCGGGCCCGGCGGGTACAATGAGCAGTTCTTC.

The CDR3 region is CASSRGTGVRNSPLHF. CDR3 nucleotide sequence: TGTGCCAGCAGCCGAGGGACAGGGGTGAGGAATTCACCCCTCCACTTT. The chain links TRBV3-1 to TRBJ1-6; 10 nucleotides agree with TRBD1. Looked up from germline, CDR1 is LGHDT and CDR2 is YNNKEL (reference sequence). After removal of 4 bases from V and 7 bases from J, the junction contained 7 bases not matched to a gene. The CDR3 covers 16 residues.

This clonotype was recorded a few times. V usage is TRBV9 and J usage is TRBJ2-3, with TRBD2 matching over 8 bases. Germline CDR1 and CDR2: SGDLS and YYNGEE. The CDR3 sequence is 16 residues long. Trimming took 0 bases from V and 3 from J; bases not matched to a gene: 6. CDR3 nucleotide sequence: TGTGCCAGCAGCGTAGTCTCGGGGGGGCTTACAGATACGCAGTATTTT. Protein sequence: CASSVVSGGLTDTQYF. The variable domain in full, completed from reference TRBV9 and TRBJ2-3, reads DSGVTQTPKHLITATGQRVTLRCSPRSGDLSVYWYQQSLDQGLQFLIQYYNGEERAKGNILERFSAQQFPDLHSELNLSSLELGDSALYFCASSVVSGGLTDTQYFGPGTRLTVL.

This clonotype was observed a handful of times. The gene calls are TRBV25-1 and TRBJ2-3; D call uncertain. Germline CDR1 reads MGHDK; CDR2 reads SYGVNS. The CDR3 is 14 amino acids. Trimming shortened V by 5 bases and J by 2 bases, and 11 bases separated the two germline ends. The CDR3 loop is CASSRVQATDTQYF. The CDR3 DNA follows: TGTGCCAGCAGTAGGGTTCAGGCCACAGATACGCAGTATTTT.

In this sample, this clonotype turned up a few times. The V call is TRBV5-1, the J call TRBJ1-2, with TRBD1 matching over 10 bases. Germline V gives CDR1 SGHRS, CDR2 YFSETQ. There are 14 residues in the CDR3. V dropped 3 bases and J dropped 4; count of bases not matched to a gene: 3. CDR3 in DNA: TGCGCCAGCAGCTCCGGGACAGGGGCCTATGGCTACACCTTC. Encoded protein: CASSSGTGAYGYTF.

The V gene is TRBV15, the J gene TRBJ1-2; 8 bases agree with TRBD1. Per the germline V gene, CDR1 is LNHNV and CDR2 is YYDKDF (reference sequence). J gave up 8 bases and V 3 bases, and 8 bases lay outside the gene matches. CDR3 length: 14 amino acids. CDR3 nucleotides: TGTGCCACCAGCAGGTCCGGGACAGGTGACGGCTACACCTTC. This gives the protein CATSRSGTGDGYTF. Full variable domain (remainder filled in from reference TRBV15 and TRBJ1-2): DAMVIQNPRYQVTQFGKPVTLSCSQTLNHNVMYWYQQKSSQAPKLLFHYYDKDFNNEADTPDNFQSRRPNTSFCFLDIRSPGLGDTAMYLCATSRSGTGDGYTFGSGTRLTVV.

The chain uses TRBV7-3 and TRBJ2-2; unclear D gene. V lost 1 base to trimming and J lost 1 base, with 13 bases between them. The length of the CDR3 is 17 residues. Germline V lookup: CDR1 SGHTA, CDR2 FQGTGA. CDR3 residues: CASSLSSIQGNTGELFF. DNA of the CDR3: TGTGCCAGCAGCTTAAGTTCGATCCAAGGGAACACCGGGGAGCTGTTTTTT.

Ten or more counts support this clonotype. The V and J genes are TRBV4-2 and TRBJ2-3; unclear D gene. The germline V and J ends were trimmed by 0 bases and 4 bases, with 14 bases remaining between them. This CDR3 is built from 16 residues. Per the germline V gene, CDR1 is LGHNA and CDR2 is YNFKEQ. For the CDR3, the DNA is TGTGCCAGCAGCCAAGATCCCCGGTACTTCGCAGATACGCAGTATTTT. Protein product: CASSQDPRYFADTQYF.

The chain couples TRBV5-6 to TRBJ1-2, with a tentative D call TRBD1 (6 bases). There are 14 residues in the CDR3. The V end was cut by 2 bases, the J end by 2 bases, with 10 bases between. Germline-derived CDR1 and CDR2 are SGHDT and YYEEEE. The CDR3 DNA is TGTGCCAGCAGCTTTGCGGACAGCAACTATGGCTACACCTTC. Its protein is CASSFADSNYGYTF.

CDR3 loop: CASSPPDGEETQYF. For the CDR3, the DNA is TGTGCCAGCTCACCGCCGGACGGAGAAGAGACCCAGTACTTC. The gene calls are TRBV18 and TRBJ2-5; D is unresolved. Looked up from germline, CDR1 is KGHSH and CDR2 is LQKENI. The CDR3 contains 14 residues. V shed 3 bases and J shed 3 bases, with 11 bases lying between them.

The chain recombines TRBV5-6 with TRBJ2-1; possibly TRBD1 or TRBD2 for D (5 bases each). The CDR3 spans 15 residues. The germline CDR1 and CDR2 sequences are SGHDT and YYEEEE. Trimming took 7 bases from V and 0 from J, leaving 14 bases between them. The CDR3 spells CASGRDLSSYNEQFF. The CDR3 DNA reads TGTGCCAGCGGACGGGACCTGAGCTCCTACAATGAGCAGTTCTTC.

This clonotype appeared a few times. The chain combines TRBV7-2 with TRBJ2-5; tentative D call: TRBD2 (7 bases). V shed 2 bases and J shed 5 bases, with 21 bases lying between them. The V gene's germline CDR1 is SGHTA and CDR2 FQGNSA. The CDR3 runs to 17 residues. CDR3 loop: CASSLPWGGPSWETQYF. As DNA, the CDR3 is TGTGCCAGCAGCTTACCGTGGGGGGGGCCCTCGTGGGAGACCCAGTACTTC. Filled out from reference TRBV7-2 and TRBJ2-5, the complete variable domain reads GAGVSQSPSNKVTEKGKDVELRCDPISGHTALYWYRQSLGQGLEFLIYFQGNSAPDKSGLPSDRFSAERTGGSVSTLTIQRTQQEDSAVYLCASSLPWGGPSWETQYFGPGTRLLVL.

This clonotype was observed a few times. The gene calls are TRBV5-1 and TRBJ2-5; the D gene is possibly TRBD1 (6 bases). This CDR3 is 13 amino acids long. V lost 4 bases and J 5 bases, leaving 12 bases between the germline ends. Germline V CDR1 and CDR2: SGHRS, YFSETQ. The CDR3 coding sequence is TGCGCCAGCAGCGTGACAGGTCCGGAGACCCAGTACTTC. This codes for CASSVTGPETQYF.

The chain combines TRBV29-1 with TRBJ2-1; 12 positions match TRBD2. Germline V lookup: CDR1 SQVTM, CDR2 ANQGSEA. The CDR3 spans 12 residues. V was clipped by 4 bases and J by 13 bases; unmatched bases: 5. CDR3 in amino acids: CSVATSGGLQFF. CDR3 in DNA: TGCAGCGTTGCCACTAGCGGGGGGTTACAGTTCTTC.

This chain links TRBV21-1 with TRBJ2-5; TRBD1 is taken as the D call from the table, unchecked against the DNA. TRBV21-1 is deemed a pseudogene. The length of the CDR3 is 15 residues. The CDR3 nucleotides read TGTGCCAGCAGCAAAGCTCGGGATCCCCCTGAGACCCAGTACTTC. As protein: CASSKARDPPETQYF.

The chain joins TRBV23-1 to TRBJ2-5; the D gene is possibly TRBD1 (6 bases). TRBV23-1 is an ORF; its function is uncertain. The CDR3 has 15 residues. The V end lost 6 bases, the J end lost 1 base, and 15 bases lay between the germline ends. Written as DNA, the CDR3 is TGCGCCAGCAGCCACCCTGGACAGTCCCAAGAGACCCAGTACTTC. Encoded protein: CASSHPGQSQETQYF.

This clonotype appeared a few times. The chain links TRBV28 to TRBJ2-5; TRBD1 agrees at 10 bases. CDR1 is MDHEN and CDR2 is SYDVKM in the germline V gene. With V trimmed by 4 bases and J by 4 bases, 6 bases remained unmatched. The length of the CDR3 is 15 residues. CDR3 sequence: CASSSGQGWRETQYF. The CDR3 DNA follows: TGTGCCAGCAGTTCGGGACAGGGGTGGAGAGAGACCCAGTACTTC.

The chain has TRBV7-9 and TRBJ1-2, with D unclear. CDR1 and CDR2 (germline): SEHNR, FQNEAQ (reference sequence). CDR3 size: 15 residues. Deletions cut 5 bases from V and 3 bases from J, with 16 bases between. The CDR3 DNA is TGTGCCAGCAGCCCAAACTTTGGTGGGTACTATGGCTACACCTTC. Its translation is CASSPNFGGYYGYTF.